The T cell receptor beta chain under discussion was sequenced for a study of T cell repertoires in cytomegalovirus infection (dated by TCRdb to about 2019). Describing the broader study: Recently identified HLA-C-restricted CMV epitopes, whose presentation resists viral immunomodulation, were targeted by peptide stimulations together with well-studied HLA-B-restricted epitopes. The HLA type of each donor mattered for the analysis, because public TCR beta signatures pointed to carriage of CMV infection along with the matching HLA type.

Sequencer: Illumina HiSeq 1500. TCRdb applied fastp at Q25 and MiXCR to the public reads, then kept only in-frame beta chains. Rows with a matching CDR3 protein are joined into one entry that keeps the most common DNA and genes. This sample is represented by about 900,000 distinct CDR3 sequences; around 31% of them were singletons. Of the sample, over 11% falls within the top ten clones. At least ten counts were recorded for this clonotype. The clone's antigen remains unknown. The sample holds no much larger clone one base away, and base qualities are not on file. Findings and caveats that apply to the study as a whole: In both this cohort and an independent roughly 350-donor cohort, the cumulative frequency of public TCR beta family members distinguished carriers of CMV infection plus the relevant HLA type. The ex vivo response was dominated by HLA-C-restricted CMV-specific TCR beta clonotypes, which also provided the single most frequent clonotype in two of eight donors.

Including cysteine and phenylalanine, the CDR3 has 13 amino acids. The sequence is cut down to CDR3 DNA, 39 bases in frame from base 1. Between the V and J ends, shortened by 3 bases and 2 bases respectively, the junction contains 4 bases. Reading the germline V gene (reference sequence) gives CDR1 MNHNY and CDR2 SVGAGI. In the paper's terms, the treatment or condition label means: in vitro stimulation with specific CMV peptide epitopes to enrich CMV-specific T cells. The chain was built from TRBV6-6 and TRBJ2-2, with no confident D gene call. Sequencing used cultured CD8+ T cells from PBMCs, obtained from culture after CMV antigen stimulation. This TCR came from a human donor in good health (CMV status not recorded). Some clones in this sample may be carry-over from other donors' samples. The base sequence is TGTGCCAGCAGTTATTCCAACACCGGGGAGCTGTTTTTT. This codes for CASSYSNTGELFF.